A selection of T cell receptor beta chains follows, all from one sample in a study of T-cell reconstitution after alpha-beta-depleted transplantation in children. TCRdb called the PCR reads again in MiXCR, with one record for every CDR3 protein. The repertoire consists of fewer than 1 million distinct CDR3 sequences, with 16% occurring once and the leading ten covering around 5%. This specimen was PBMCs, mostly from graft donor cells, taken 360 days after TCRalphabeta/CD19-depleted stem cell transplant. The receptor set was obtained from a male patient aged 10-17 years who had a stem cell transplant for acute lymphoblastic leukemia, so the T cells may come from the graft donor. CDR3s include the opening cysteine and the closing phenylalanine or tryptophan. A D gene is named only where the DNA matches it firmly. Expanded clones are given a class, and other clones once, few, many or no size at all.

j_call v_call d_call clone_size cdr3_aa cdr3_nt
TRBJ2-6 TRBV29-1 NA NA CSVDKPGTGANVLTF TGCAGCGTTGATAAACCAGGGACTGGGGCCAACGTCCTGACTTTC
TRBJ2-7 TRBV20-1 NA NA CSARLTGRTFYEQYF TGCAGTGCTCGACTGACGGGAAGGACTTTCTACGAGCAGTACTTC
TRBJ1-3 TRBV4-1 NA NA CASSQTANSGNTIYF TGCGCCAGCAGCCAAACAGCTAACTCTGGAAACACCATATATTTT
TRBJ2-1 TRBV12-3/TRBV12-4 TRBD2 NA CASRKVWGGYNEQFF TGTGCCAGCCGCAAAGTTTGGGGGGGGTACAATGAGCAGTTCTTC
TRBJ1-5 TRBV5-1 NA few CASSRTINQPQHF TGCGCCAGCAGCAGGACAATTAATCAGCCCCAGCATTTT
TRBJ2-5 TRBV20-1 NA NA CCACSVSEPVGTQYF TGCTGTGCATGTTCTGTATCGGAGCCCGTGGGGACCCAGTACTTC
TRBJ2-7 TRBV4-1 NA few CASSPLDSGYYEQYF TGCGCCAGCAGCCCCCTGGATAGCGGCTACTACGAGCAGTACTTC
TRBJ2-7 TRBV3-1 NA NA CASSQDWTDLFSYEQYF TGTGCCAGCAGCCAAGATTGGACAGACCTATTCTCCTACGAGCAGTACTTC
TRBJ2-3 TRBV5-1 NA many CASSLGGTGDTQYF TGCGCCAGCAGCTTGGGGGGGACGGGAGATACGCAGTATTTT
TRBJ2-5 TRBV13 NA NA CASSTDDPSGTQYF TGTGCCAGCAGCACCGACGATCCAAGTGGGACCCAGTACTTC
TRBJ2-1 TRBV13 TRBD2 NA CASSYRAPGLAGEGGNEQFF TGTGCCAGCAGCTACCGTGCCCCTGGACTAGCGGGAGAGGGGGGGAATGAGCAGTTCTTC
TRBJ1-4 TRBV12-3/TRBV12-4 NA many CASRPDRVAREKLFF TGTGCCAGCAGACCTGATCGGGTAGCGCGGGAAAAACTGTTTTTT
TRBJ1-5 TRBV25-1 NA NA CASSPAQGLSNQPQHF TGTGCCAGCAGTCCTGCACAGGGTTTGAGCAATCAGCCCCAGCATTTT
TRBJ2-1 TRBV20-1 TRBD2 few CSAPGLAGAGKQFF TGCAGTGCGCCGGGACTAGCGGGAGCAGGGAAGCAGTTCTTC
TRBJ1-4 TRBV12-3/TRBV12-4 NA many CASSRLEKLFF TGTGCCAGTAGTAGACTTGAAAAACTGTTTTTT
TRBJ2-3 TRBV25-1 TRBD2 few CASSEFGTSGRDTQYF TGTGCCAGCAGTGAATTCGGGACTAGCGGGAGAGATACGCAGTATTTT
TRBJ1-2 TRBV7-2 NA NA CASSLAYRGEGGYGYTF TGTGCCAGCAGCTTAGCCTACCGGGGGGAAGGGGGCTATGGCTACACCTTC
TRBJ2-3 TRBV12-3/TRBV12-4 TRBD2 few CASSLSRAGRPDTQYF TGTGCCAGCAGTTTGTCCCGAGCGGGAAGGCCAGATACGCAGTATTTT
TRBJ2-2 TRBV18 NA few CASSPIAGELFF TGTGCCAGCTCACCAATCGCCGGGGAGCTGTTTTTT
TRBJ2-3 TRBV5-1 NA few CASSLGIRGSADTQYF TGCGCCAGCAGCTTGGGAATTAGGGGCAGCGCAGATACGCAGTATTTT
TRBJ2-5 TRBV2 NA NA CASSEWGLEGETQYF TGTGCCAGCAGTGAATGGGGTTTAGAAGGAGAGACCCAGTACTTC
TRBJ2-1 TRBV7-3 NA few CASSLGGWGTNEQFF TGTGCCAGCAGCTTAGGGGGGTGGGGGACAAATGAGCAGTTCTTC
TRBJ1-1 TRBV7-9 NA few CASLPLVGDTEAFF TGTGCCAGCCTTCCGCTCGTTGGGGACACTGAAGCTTTCTTT
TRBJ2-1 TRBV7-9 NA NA CASSRDLMSRNEQFF TGTGCCAGCAGCCGGGACTTGATGTCCCGCAATGAGCAGTTCTTC
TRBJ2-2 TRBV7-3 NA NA CASRIGWTGELFF TGTGCCAGCAGGATCGGATGGACCGGGGAGCTGTTTTTT
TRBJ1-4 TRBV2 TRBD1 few CASATGGSEKLFF TGTGCCAGCGCGACAGGGGGGAGTGAAAAACTGTTTTTT
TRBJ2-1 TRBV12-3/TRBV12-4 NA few CASSPPQWYEQFF TGTGCCAGCAGTCCTCCCCAGTGGTATGAGCAGTTCTTC
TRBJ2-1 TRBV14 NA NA CASSPGLINEQFF TGTGCCAGCAGCCCGGGACTTATCAATGAGCAGTTCTTC
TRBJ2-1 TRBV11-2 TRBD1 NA CASRKPGQGIYEQFF TGTGCCAGCAGAAAACCGGGACAGGGGATCTATGAGCAGTTCTTC
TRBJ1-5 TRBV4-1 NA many CASSHWGNSNQPQHF TGCGCCAGCAGCCATTGGGGGAATAGCAATCAGCCCCAGCATTTT
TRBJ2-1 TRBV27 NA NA CASSLLEQYNEQFF TGTGCCAGCAGTTTATTGGAGCAGTACAATGAGCAGTTCTTC
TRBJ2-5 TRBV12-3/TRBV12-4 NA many CASSPLVQGETQYF TGTGCCAGCAGCCCACTAGTCCAGGGAGAGACCCAGTACTTC
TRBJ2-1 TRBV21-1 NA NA CASSKATGTSGDYNEQFF TGTGCCAGCAGCAAAGCGACCGGGACTAGCGGGGATTACAATGAGCAGTTCTTC
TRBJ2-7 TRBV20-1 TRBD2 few CSARPQSSGRAYEQYF TGCAGTGCTCGGCCTCAGTCTAGCGGGAGGGCCTACGAGCAGTACTTC
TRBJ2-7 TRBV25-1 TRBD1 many CASSEDRGGFYEQYF TGTGCCAGCAGTGAGGACAGGGGAGGTTTCTACGAGCAGTACTTC
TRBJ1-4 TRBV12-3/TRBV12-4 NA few CASSIFGGDEKLFF TGTGCCAGCAGCATCTTTGGAGGGGATGAAAAACTGTTTTTT
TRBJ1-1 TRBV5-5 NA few CASSLVTVRVEAFF TGTGCCAGCAGCTTGGTTACAGTAAGGGTTGAAGCTTTCTTT
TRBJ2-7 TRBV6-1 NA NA CASNPDSSFSYEQYF TGTGCCAGCAATCCGGACTCCTCTTTCTCCTACGAGCAGTACTTC
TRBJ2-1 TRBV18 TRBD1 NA CASSPGGRGQGEQFF TGTGCCAGCTCACCTGGGGGCAGGGGGCAGGGTGAGCAGTTCTTC
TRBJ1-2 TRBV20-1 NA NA CSARSGGQGYTF TGCAGTGCACGGAGCGGGGGGCAAGGCTACACCTTC
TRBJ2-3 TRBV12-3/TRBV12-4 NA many CASSPTSRGDTQYF TGTGCCAGCAGTCCCACTAGCCGTGGGGATACGCAGTATTTT
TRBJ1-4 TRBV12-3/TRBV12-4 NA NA CASSFRALNEKLFF TGTGCCAGCAGTTTTAGGGCCCTTAATGAAAAACTGTTTTTT
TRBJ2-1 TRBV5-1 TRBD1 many CASSGDRGNEQFF TGCGCCAGCAGCGGGGACAGGGGTAATGAGCAGTTCTTC
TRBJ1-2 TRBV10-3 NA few CAISESRDGYTF TGTGCCATCAGTGAGTCAAGGGATGGCTACACCTTC